A selection of T cell receptor beta chains follows, all from one sample in a study of Graves' ophthalmopathy and Graves' hyperthyroidism. One entry per CDR3 protein results from TCRdb running MiXCR on the multiplex PCR reads. The sample shows about 700,000 distinct CDR3 sequences, approximately 40% of them seen only once. The sequencing input was peripheral blood. Receptors originate from an adult man with Graves' ophthalmopathy. Both conserved end residues are part of each CDR3. The D gene is left open where the match is weak. Rows give clone size only sometimes, using once, few, many, or a class for an expanded clone.

D gene: .
J gene: TRBJ2-5
V gene: TRBV2
clone size: many
CDR3 protein: CASNFRAQETQYF
CDR3 DNA: TGTGCCAGCAATTTCCGGGCGCAAGAGACCCAGTACTTC

D gene: .
J gene: TRBJ2-5
V gene: TRBV7-3
clone size: .
CDR3 protein: CASSLGSGLGETQYF
CDR3 DNA: TGTGCCAGCAGCTTAGGATCCGGGCTCGGGGAGACCCAGTACTTC

D gene: .
J gene: TRBJ1-5
V gene: TRBV11-2
clone size: .
CDR3 protein: CASGPFAGNQPQHF
CDR3 DNA: TGTGCCAGCGGCCCTTTTGCGGGCAATCAGCCCCAGCATTTT

D gene: .
J gene: TRBJ1-5
V gene: TRBV29-1
clone size: many
CDR3 protein: CSVMNVNQPQHF
CDR3 DNA: TGCAGCGTTATGAATGTCAATCAGCCCCAGCATTTT

D gene: TRBD1
J gene: TRBJ2-7
V gene: TRBV7-9
clone size: .
CDR3 protein: CASSFTGVAYEQYF
CDR3 DNA: TGTGCCAGCAGCTTCACAGGGGTAGCCTACGAGCAGTACTTC

D gene: .
J gene: TRBJ1-5
V gene: TRBV19
clone size: many
CDR3 protein: CASSPHIFQPQHF
CDR3 DNA: TGTGCCAGTAGCCCCCACATTTTTCAGCCCCAGCATTTT

D gene: .
J gene: TRBJ1-3
V gene: TRBV7-9
clone size: .
CDR3 protein: CASSPHKYPSGNTIYF
CDR3 DNA: TGTGCCAGCAGCCCCCACAAATACCCCTCTGGAAACACCATATATTTT

D gene: .
J gene: TRBJ1-1
V gene: TRBV20-1
clone size: .
CDR3 protein: CSASDPGGKTEAFF
CDR3 DNA: TGCAGTGCCAGTGACCCTGGGGGGAAAACTGAAGCTTTCTTT

D gene: .
J gene: TRBJ1-6
V gene: TRBV14
clone size: many
CDR3 protein: CASSQDLDRASPLHF
CDR3 DNA: TGTGCCAGCAGCCAAGATCTTGACCGGGCTTCACCCCTCCACTTT

D gene: .
J gene: TRBJ1-2
V gene: TRBV7-8
clone size: few
CDR3 protein: CASSSRDSSPGVYGYTF
CDR3 DNA: TGTGCCAGCAGCTCGCGGGACTCCTCCCCGGGAGTCTATGGCTACACCTTC

D gene: .
J gene: TRBJ2-7
V gene: TRBV2
clone size: .
CDR3 protein: CASSDSAQGLNEQYF
CDR3 DNA: TGTGCCAGCAGTGACTCGGCGCAGGGGTTGAACGAGCAGTACTTC

D gene: .
J gene: TRBJ2-7
V gene: TRBV7-2
clone size: .
CDR3 protein: CASSLEQTVYEQYF
CDR3 DNA: TGTGCCAGCAGCTTAGAACAGACCGTTTACGAGCAGTACTTC

D gene: .
J gene: TRBJ1-2
V gene: TRBV11-1
clone size: .
CDR3 protein: CDSSLGPPGRPTNNYGYTF
CDR3 DNA: TGTGACAGCAGCTTAGGGCCCCCGGGCAGACCGACGAATAACTATGGCTACACCTTC

D gene: .
J gene: TRBJ1-2
V gene: TRBV2
clone size: few
CDR3 protein: CASVWSTHGYGYTF
CDR3 DNA: TGTGCCAGCGTTTGGTCAACCCACGGGTATGGCTACACCTTC

D gene: TRBD1
J gene: TRBJ2-7
V gene: TRBV7-9
clone size: .
CDR3 protein: CASSLPRTGGYEQYF
CDR3 DNA: TGTGCCAGCAGCTTACCTAGGACAGGGGGCTACGAGCAGTACTTC

D gene: TRBD1
J gene: TRBJ1-4
V gene: TRBV12-3/TRBV12-4
clone size: .
CDR3 protein: CASSFWDRPELFF
CDR3 DNA: TGTGCCAGCAGTTTCTGGGACAGACCCGAACTGTTTTTT

D gene: .
J gene: TRBJ2-5
V gene: TRBV7-2
clone size: few
CDR3 protein: CASSQGGSRETQYF
CDR3 DNA: TGTGCCAGCAGCCAAGGGGGGTCCCGAGAGACCCAGTACTTC

D gene: .
J gene: TRBJ2-7
V gene: TRBV19
clone size: .
CDR3 protein: CASSAQEELYEQYF
CDR3 DNA: TGTGCCAGTAGTGCTCAGGAGGAGCTCTACGAGCAGTACTTC

D gene: .
J gene: TRBJ1-5
V gene: TRBV20-1
clone size: .
CDR3 protein: CSARDRGAYSNQPQHF
CDR3 DNA: TGCAGTGCTAGAGATCGGGGGGCTTATAGCAATCAGCCCCAGCATTTT

D gene: TRBD2
J gene: TRBJ2-7
V gene: TRBV7-9
clone size: once
CDR3 protein: CASSLVPSGSHEQYF
CDR3 DNA: TGTGCCAGCAGCTTGGTCCCTAGCGGGAGCCACGAGCAGTACTTC

D gene: TRBD2
J gene: TRBJ2-1
V gene: TRBV15
clone size: .
CDR3 protein: CATSTHGLAGGALSNEQFF
CDR3 DNA: TGTGCCACCAGCACCCATGGACTAGCGGGGGGAGCCCTCAGCAATGAGCAGTTCTTC

D gene: TRBD2
J gene: TRBJ2-5
V gene: TRBV7-2
clone size: many
CDR3 protein: CASSLVGGRAIETQYF
CDR3 DNA: TGTGCCAGCAGCTTAGTGGGAGGGCGGGCTATAGAGACCCAGTACTTC

D gene: TRBD1
J gene: TRBJ1-2
V gene: TRBV9
clone size: few
CDR3 protein: CASSGMTGSGGYTF
CDR3 DNA: TGTGCCAGCAGCGGGATGACAGGGAGTGGTGGCTACACCTTC

D gene: .
J gene: TRBJ1-4
V gene: TRBV7-9
clone size: .
CDR3 protein: CASSLEPRTNEKLFF
CDR3 DNA: TGTGCCAGCAGCTTGGAACCTCGGACTAATGAAAAACTGTTTTTT

D gene: .
J gene: TRBJ1-5
V gene: TRBV20-1
clone size: .
CDR3 protein: CSAKGDHQPQHF
CDR3 DNA: TGCAGTGCTAAAGGGGATCACCAGCCCCAGCATTTT

D gene: .
J gene: TRBJ1-6
V gene: TRBV20-1
clone size: .
CDR3 protein: CSARDERGRTINYNSPLHF
CDR3 DNA: TGCAGTGCTAGAGACGAAAGGGGCAGGACAATAAACTATAATTCACCCCTCCACTTT

D gene: .
J gene: TRBJ1-3
V gene: TRBV10-2
clone size: .
CDR3 protein: CASSPSPGAELFAIYF
CDR3 DNA: TGCGCCAGCAGTCCATCCCCAGGGGCCGAGTTGTTCGCCATATATTTT

D gene: TRBD1
J gene: TRBJ1-2
V gene: TRBV10-3
clone size: .
CDR3 protein: CARATGVSYGYTF
CDR3 DNA: TGTGCTAGAGCGACAGGGGTGAGCTATGGCTACACCTTC

D gene: TRBD2
J gene: TRBJ2-5
V gene: TRBV12-3/TRBV12-4
clone size: few
CDR3 protein: CASSLRSGTETQYF
CDR3 DNA: TGTGCCAGCAGTTTACGAAGCGGGACAGAGACCCAGTACTTC

D gene: .
J gene: TRBJ2-3
V gene: TRBV29-1
clone size: .
CDR3 protein: CSVGREGTDTQYF
CDR3 DNA: TGCAGCGTTGGCAGGGAGGGCACAGATACGCAGTATTTT

D gene: .
J gene: TRBJ1-1
V gene: TRBV20-1
clone size: .
CDR3 protein: CSARDRAGDTEAFF
CDR3 DNA: TGCAGTGCTAGAGACCGAGCGGGGGACACTGAAGCTTTCTTT

D gene: .
J gene: TRBJ1-4
V gene: TRBV5-6
clone size: .
CDR3 protein: CASSLGSGPNEKLFF
CDR3 DNA: TGTGCCAGCAGCTTGGGTTCCGGACCTAATGAAAAACTGTTTTTT

D gene: .
J gene: TRBJ2-7
V gene: TRBV29-1
clone size: .
CDR3 protein: CSVDTGEEQYF
CDR3 DNA: TGCAGCGTTGACACGGGTGAGGAGCAGTACTTC

D gene: .
J gene: TRBJ1-5
V gene: TRBV7-9
clone size: many
CDR3 protein: CASSLGGRGQPQHF
CDR3 DNA: TGTGCCAGCAGCTTAGGGGGGCGGGGGCAGCCCCAGCATTTT

D gene: TRBD2
J gene: TRBJ2-7
V gene: TRBV18
clone size: few
CDR3 protein: CASSGGLAGAHEQYF
CDR3 DNA: TGTGCCAGCTCAGGGGGACTAGCGGGAGCCCACGAGCAGTACTTC

D gene: TRBD2
J gene: TRBJ2-5
V gene: TRBV20-1
clone size: few
CDR3 protein: CSARIVAGVIETQYF
CDR3 DNA: TGCAGTGCTAGAATCGTAGCGGGAGTGATAGAGACCCAGTACTTC

D gene: .
J gene: TRBJ2-7
V gene: TRBV12-3/TRBV12-4
clone size: .
CDR3 protein: CASSLRGGTLEQYF
CDR3 DNA: TGTGCCAGCAGTTTACGGGGTGGGACTCTCGAGCAGTACTTC

D gene: TRBD1
J gene: TRBJ2-5
V gene: TRBV7-2
clone size: .
CDR3 protein: CASSPFTGAGETQYF
CDR3 DNA: TGTGCCAGCAGCCCCTTTACAGGGGCAGGAGAGACCCAGTACTTC

D gene: .
J gene: TRBJ1-5
V gene: TRBV14
clone size: .
CDR3 protein: CASRPLWAGPGQPQHF
CDR3 DNA: TGTGCCAGCAGACCACTTTGGGCAGGGCCCGGACAGCCCCAGCATTTT

D gene: .
J gene: TRBJ2-7
V gene: TRBV5-1
clone size: .
CDR3 protein: CASRDVSARGSSYEQYF
CDR3 DNA: TGCGCCAGCAGAGACGTATCGGCACGAGGTTCCTCCTACGAGCAGTACTTC

D gene: .
J gene: TRBJ1-1
V gene: TRBV10-3
clone size: .
CDR3 protein: CASSDSFTEAFF
CDR3 DNA: TGTGCCAGCAGTGACAGCTTCACTGAAGCTTTCTTT